These T cell receptor beta chains were read from a single sample in a study of cytomegalovirus exposure and HLA in healthy donors. Produced via immunoSEQ multiplex PCR; TCRdb's table is partial and in-frame only. The sample holds approximately 110,000 clones; approximately 80% are singletons and the top ten take roughly 3.5%. Sequences were obtained from PBMCs. These receptors all stem from a man aged 40-55 years in good health and CMV-seronegative. Both conserved end residues are part of each CDR3. A D gene is named only where the DNA matches it firmly. Part of the rows lack a size; the others show once, few, many or a class for expanded clones.

NA TRBD2 TRBJ2-4 TRBV5-1 TGCGCCAGCAGCCTCGCCCCGACTAGCGGGGGCCCCCCCGGTAACATTCAGTACTTC CASSLAPTSGGPPGNIQYF
NA NA TRBJ2-7 TRBV5-4 TGTGCCACCCGGGACTCCAGAACTTTCGAGCAGTACTTC CATRDSRTFEQYF
NA NA TRBJ1-1 TRBV29-1 TGCAGCGCAATTACAGGGAACACTGAAGCTTTCTTT CSAITGNTEAFF
NA NA TRBJ1-5 TRBV7-9 TGTGCCAGCAGCTTAAGCACTCAGCCCCAGCATTTT CASSLSTQPQHF
NA NA TRBJ1-6 TRBV5-1 TGCGCCAGCAGCCTAGGGGGAGAGGCTTCACCCCTCCACTTT CASSLGGEASPLHF
NA NA TRBJ2-2 TRBV7-2 TGTGCCAGCAGCTTTTTAGGACTGGCGAACACCGGGGAGCTGTTTTTT CASSFLGLANTGELFF
NA NA TRBJ2-5 TRBV10-2 TGCGCCAGTGCGGGACGAAACCAAGAGACCCAGTACTTC CASAGRNQETQYF
few NA TRBJ1-2 TRBV18 TGTGCCAGCTCACCGGTAGAGAACTATGGCTACACCTTC CASSPVENYGYTF
NA NA TRBJ1-5 TRBV7-9 TGTGCCAGCAGCCCGACTCGGGGAGGGCAGGACAATCAGCCCCAGCATTTT CASSPTRGGQDNQPQHF
NA TRBD1 TRBJ1-4 TRBV5-5 TGTGCCAGCAGCTTGGCGATATTGCGTAGGGGGCCCTCTAATGAAAAACTGTTTTTT CASSLAILRRGPSNEKLFF
NA TRBD1 TRBJ1-4 TRBV9 TGTGCCAGCGGTCGGGACAGTGGTGAAAAACTGTTTTTT CASGRDSGEKLFF
NA TRBD1 TRBJ1-2 TRBV5-1 TGCGCCAGCAGCTTGGCGGGACAGGGTGAAGGCTACACCTTC CASSLAGQGEGYTF
NA NA TRBJ1-1 TRBV6-5 TGTGCCAGCAGTGGCAGGAAGGAAGCTTTCTTT CASSGRKEAFF
few NA TRBJ2-7 TRBV6-6 TGTGCCAGCAGTTCCGGGAACCTTATCCACTACGAGCAGTACTTC CASSSGNLIHYEQYF
NA NA TRBJ1-2 TRBV6-5 TGTGCCAGCAGTTACCTCGGGGGAGAGGGTTATGGCTACACCTTC CASSYLGGEGYGYTF
NA TRBD1 TRBJ2-7 TRBV2 TGTGCCAGCAGTGAGTCCGGACAGGGCTACGAGCAGTACTTC CASSESGQGYEQYF
few NA TRBJ1-4 TRBV9 TGTGCCAGCAGCGTAGATCAGGGGCTAGGTGAAAAACTGTTTTTT CASSVDQGLGEKLFF
NA NA TRBJ1-1 TRBV18 TGTGCCAGCTCACCTCAGGGCCCGGGCACTGAAGCTTTCTTT CASSPQGPGTEAFF
NA NA TRBJ2-2 TRBV9 TGTGCCAGCAGTGTGGAGGGGAGTGGCACCGGGGAGCTGTTTTTT CASSVEGSGTGELFF
NA NA TRBJ2-5 TRBV27 TGTGCCAGCAGTTTATTCCAGGGAGAGACCCAGTACTTC CASSLFQGETQYF
once TRBD1 TRBJ2-7 TRBV27 TGTGCCAGCAGTTTATCGGGCTACCCGGAGACAGGGTACTCCGAGCAGTACTTC CASSLSGYPETGYSEQYF
few TRBD2 TRBJ2-3 TRBV18 TGTGCCAGCTCACGAAACGGGGGGATCATGGATACGCAGTATTTT CASSRNGGIMDTQYF
NA NA TRBJ1-5 TRBV7-8 TGTGCCAGCAGCCCGCAGGTGAGACAGAGTAGCAATCAGCCCCAGCATTTT CASSPQVRQSSNQPQHF
NA TRBD2 TRBJ2-1 TRBV2 TGTGCCAGCACTTTTTCCTTTGCGGGGGGGGTCAACAATGAGCAGTTCTTC CASTFSFAGGVNNEQFF
NA NA TRBJ2-7 TRBV25-1 TGTGCCAGCAGTGAAACGGGACACTCATACGAGCAGTACTTC CASSETGHSYEQYF
NA TRBD1 TRBJ2-3 TRBV29-1 TGCAGCGCTGGGACAGGGTGGGATACGCAGTATTTT CSAGTGWDTQYF
NA TRBD1 TRBJ1-6 TRBV6-7 TGTGCCAGCAAGGGGACAGGGATTAGCTCCTATAATTCACCCCTCCACTTT CASKGTGISSYNSPLHF
once NA TRBJ1-2 TRBV4-1 TGCGCCAGCAGCCTCCGGGGGGGTAACTATGGCTACACCTTC CASSLRGGNYGYTF
once NA TRBJ1-3 TRBV9 TGTGCCAGCAGCAACCACCAGGCCGCCGACACCATATATTTT CASSNHQAADTIYF
NA TRBD1 TRBJ2-1 TRBV5-1 TGCGCCAGCAGGACCGGGACAGGTATGTCTGAGCAGTTCTTC CASRTGTGMSEQFF
NA TRBD1 TRBJ2-1 TRBV19 TGTGCCAGTAGTATCGCTGGGACAGTATACAATGAGCAGTTCTTC CASSIAGTVYNEQFF
NA NA TRBJ1-2 TRBV7-9 TGTGCCAGCAGCTTAGTAGGGGGAAACTATGGCTACACCTTC CASSLVGGNYGYTF
once NA TRBJ2-1 TRBV11-2 TGTGCCAGCAGCTACGGGGACTTTCACAATGAGCAGTTCTTC CASSYGDFHNEQFF
NA TRBD1 TRBJ2-6 TRBV4-3 TGCGCCAGCAGCAAAGACTGGGGACAGCTTTTCTCTGGGGCCAACGTCCTGACTTTC CASSKDWGQLFSGANVLTF
NA TRBD1 TRBJ1-3 TRBV5-6 TGTGCCAGCAGCTTGAGAGGGGGCTCAGGAAACACCATATATTTT CASSLRGGSGNTIYF
once NA TRBJ2-2 TRBV15 TGTGCCACCAGCAGTTACAGGGCCACCGGGGAGCTGTTTTTT CATSSYRATGELFF
NA TRBD1 TRBJ1-1 TRBV27 TGTGCCAGCAGTTCCCGGCGACAGGGTCTAAACACTGAAGCTTTCTTT CASSSRRQGLNTEAFF
NA NA TRBJ1-3 TRBV29-1 TGCAGCGTTGTTTTGGGCACAGGAAACACCATATATTTT CSVVLGTGNTIYF
once TRBD2 TRBJ2-5 TRBV7-9 TGTGCCAGCAGCCCCCGGCGGTCGGGAGGAGAGACCCAGTACTTC CASSPRRSGGETQYF
NA TRBD1 TRBJ2-7 TRBV28 TGTGCCAGCAGTTTCATCGGGACAGGTGACTTCGGGGAGCAGTACTTC CASSFIGTGDFGEQYF
NA NA TRBJ2-3 TRBV7-2 TGTGCCAGCAGCTTAGATGGAGGGGCGCGTTCAGATACGCAGTATTTT CASSLDGGARSDTQYF
NA NA TRBJ1-6 TRBV7-2 TGTGCCAGCTCTATGAGGTTAGATTCACCCCTCCACTTT CASSMRLDSPLHF
NA TRBD1 TRBJ2-5 TRBV4-3 TGCGCCAGCAGCCAAGCTTCGGACAGGGGAAAAGAGACCCAGTACTTC CASSQASDRGKETQYF
NA NA TRBJ2-6 TRBV11-3 TGTGCCAGCAGCTTAGGCAACAGGGCTGGGGCCAACGTCCTGACTTTC CASSLGNRAGANVLTF
NA NA TRBJ1-3 TRBV6-5 TGTGCCAGCAGTTACGCGGACAGCTCTGGAAACACCATATATTTT CASSYADSSGNTIYF
NA NA TRBJ2-1 TRBV11-2 TGTGCCAGCAGCCTCACGGGACTGCCAGGGAATGAGCAGTTCTTC CASSLTGLPGNEQFF
few NA TRBJ1-1 TRBV29-1 TGCAGCGTTGTGGTCAGGGGAACTGAAGCTTTCTTT CSVVVRGTEAFF
NA NA TRBJ1-1 TRBV7-6 TGTGCCAGCAGCTTAGGAGGCAGCCGCGAAGCTTTCTTT CASSLGGSREAFF
few NA TRBJ1-3 TRBV5-1 TGCGCCAGCAGCTTCGACAGCTCCTCTGGAAACACCATATATTTT CASSFDSSSGNTIYF
few NA TRBJ2-7 TRBV7-9 TGTGCCAGCAGCACGTCCGGGGAGCAGTACTTC CASSTSGEQYF
NA TRBD1 TRBJ2-7 TRBV27 TGTGCCAGCAGTTCCTCGGGACAGGGTTTCTACGAGCAGTACTTC CASSSSGQGFYEQYF
NA TRBD2 TRBJ2-5 TRBV28 TGTGCCAGCAGCGCGACTAGCGGGGAGACCCAGTACTTC CASSATSGETQYF
few NA TRBJ2-7 TRBV6-6 TGTGCCAGCAGTTACGCGGGCAACCACGAGCAGTACTTC CASSYAGNHEQYF
NA TRBD1 TRBJ2-5 TRBV27 TGTGCCAGCAGCGCAGGGGGCTTGGAGACCCAGTACTTC CASSAGGLETQYF
few TRBD1 TRBJ1-1 TRBV6-5 TGTGCCAGCAGTTCCCAAACCAGACAGGGCGAAGCTTTCTTT CASSSQTRQGEAFF